The TCR beta chain described here comes from a study of patients and donors after allogeneic stem cell transplantation. Each CDR3 protein is one row after TCRdb ran MiXCR on the RT-PCR reads. The sample lists 920,000 or so distinct CDR3 sequences, over 15% occurring once. The germline V gene encodes CDR1 SEHNR and CDR2 FQNEAQ (reference sequence). Between the trimmed V and J ends, which lost 3 bases and 10 bases, there was a span of 10 bases. The CDR3 contains 12 residues. This clonotype was sampled from a human donor who was either an allogeneic HSCT recipient or a stem cell or donor lymphocyte infusion donor (not recorded which). It is not recorded whose cells these are; they may come from a transplant donor. Sequencing was done on a sample of blood, either unsorted or a sorted T cell fraction (not recorded which). The rearrangement links TRBV7-9 to TRBJ2-1; D is unclear. CDR3 region: CASSLGGMEQFF. The CDR3 bases are TGTGCCAGCAGCTTGGGTGGCATGGAGCAGTTCTTC. The full variable domain, with the rest looked up from reference TRBV7-9 and TRBJ2-1, is DTGVSQNPRHKITKRGQNVTFRCDPISEHNRLYWYRQTLGQGPEFLTYFQNEAQLEKSRLLSDRFSAERPKGSFSTLEIQRTEQGDSAMYLCASSLGGMEQFFGPGTRLTVL.